The rows below give T cell receptor beta chains drawn from one sample of a study of identical twins. TCRdb fed the 5' RACE reads into MiXCR, producing one record per CDR3 protein. The sample shows more than 400,000 distinct CDR3 sequences, 13% to 15% of them seen only once. These data also formed part of another study, on yellow fever vaccine responses in identical twins.

Sequenced input: CD4+ T cells sorted from blood. The origin of the receptors is a young woman in good health. The CDR3 runs from the conserved cysteine through the conserved F or W. The D gene is left open where the match is weak. Where a row states a size, it is once, few, many or the class of an expanded clone; other rows omit it.

clone_size: -
j_call: TRBJ1-5
d_call: TRBD1
v_call: TRBV20-1
cdr3_aa: CGAREGPGTANQPQHF
cdr3_nt: TGCGGTGCTAGAGAAGGCCCCGGGACAGCGAATCAGCCCCAGCATTTT

clone_size: many
j_call: TRBJ2-1
d_call: TRBD2
v_call: TRBV12-3/TRBV12-4
cdr3_aa: CASSFALGGSGNEQFF
cdr3_nt: TGTGCCAGCAGTTTTGCCCTCGGCGGGAGTGGCAATGAGCAGTTCTTC

clone_size: few
j_call: TRBJ1-3
d_call: -
v_call: TRBV7-9
cdr3_aa: CASSGAVFGNTIYF
cdr3_nt: TGTGCCAGCAGCGGAGCAGTATTTGGAAACACCATATATTTT

clone_size: -
j_call: TRBJ2-1
d_call: TRBD2
v_call: TRBV28
cdr3_aa: CASSSRTSGNHNEQFF
cdr3_nt: TGTGCCAGCAGCTCGCGGACTAGCGGGAACCACAATGAGCAGTTCTTC

clone_size: -
j_call: TRBJ2-5
d_call: TRBD1
v_call: TRBV10-1
cdr3_aa: CASSSQQGAQETQYF
cdr3_nt: TGCGCCAGCAGTTCCCAACAGGGGGCCCAAGAGACCCAGTACTTC

clone_size: few
j_call: TRBJ2-7
d_call: TRBD1
v_call: TRBV7-6
cdr3_aa: CASSEGQGDLYEQYF
cdr3_nt: TGTGCCAGCAGCGAGGGACAGGGAGACCTCTACGAGCAGTACTTC

clone_size: -
j_call: TRBJ2-5
d_call: -
v_call: TRBV12-5
cdr3_aa: CASGFVLDETQYF
cdr3_nt: TGTGCTAGTGGTTTTGTATTGGATGAGACCCAGTACTTC

clone_size: few
j_call: TRBJ2-7
d_call: -
v_call: TRBV6-4
cdr3_aa: CAPQSPAGPFKEQYF
cdr3_nt: TGTGCCCCCCAGTCGCCCGCCGGACCCTTTAAAGAGCAGTACTTC

clone_size: -
j_call: TRBJ2-1
d_call: TRBD2
v_call: TRBV3-1
cdr3_aa: CASSQSVAGNSYNEQFF
cdr3_nt: TGTGCCAGCAGCCAATCGGTAGCGGGGAACTCCTACAATGAGCAGTTCTTC

clone_size: -
j_call: TRBJ2-1
d_call: -
v_call: TRBV5-4
cdr3_aa: CASSLSGAGNDNEQFF
cdr3_nt: TGTGCCAGCAGCTTGAGTGGGGCAGGGAATGACAATGAGCAGTTCTTC

clone_size: few
j_call: TRBJ1-3
d_call: -
v_call: TRBV20-1
cdr3_aa: CSASSGSSGNTIYF
cdr3_nt: TGCAGTGCTAGTTCTGGGTCTAGTGGAAACACCATATATTTT

clone_size: -
j_call: TRBJ2-3
d_call: TRBD2
v_call: TRBV5-1
cdr3_aa: CASSSRLAGDLADTQYF
cdr3_nt: TGCGCCAGCAGCTCCAGACTAGCGGGAGATCTGGCAGATACGCAGTATTTT

clone_size: once
j_call: TRBJ2-3
d_call: TRBD2
v_call: TRBV27
cdr3_aa: CASTPARGSGTDTQYF
cdr3_nt: TGTGCCAGCACCCCCGCGCGGGGGAGTGGCACAGATACGCAGTATTTT

clone_size: -
j_call: TRBJ2-6
d_call: -
v_call: TRBV2
cdr3_aa: CASSENSGANVLTF
cdr3_nt: TGTGCCAGCAGTGAAAACTCTGGGGCCAACGTCCTGACTTTC

clone_size: few
j_call: TRBJ2-7
d_call: -
v_call: TRBV5-1
cdr3_aa: CASSTSTGYEQYF
cdr3_nt: TGCGCCAGCAGCACGTCGACAGGCTACGAGCAGTACTTC

clone_size: -
j_call: TRBJ1-6
d_call: -
v_call: TRBV5-1
cdr3_aa: CASSMTSGGNSPLHF
cdr3_nt: TGCGCCAGCAGCATGACCTCCGGGGGTAATTCACCCCTCCACTTT

clone_size: -
j_call: TRBJ2-3
d_call: -
v_call: TRBV5-1
cdr3_aa: CASSLGGGVGADTQYF
cdr3_nt: TGCGCCAGCAGCCTAGGAGGGGGTGTCGGGGCGGATACGCAGTATTTT

clone_size: -
j_call: TRBJ2-1
d_call: -
v_call: TRBV5-1
cdr3_aa: CASSPPSGMTYNEQFF
cdr3_nt: TGCGCCAGCAGCCCGCCAAGCGGCATGACCTACAATGAGCAGTTCTTC

clone_size: -
j_call: TRBJ2-7
d_call: -
v_call: TRBV9
cdr3_aa: CASSVEAGGSYEQYF
cdr3_nt: TGTGCCAGCAGCGTAGAGGCTGGTGGATCCTACGAGCAGTACTTC

clone_size: many
j_call: TRBJ2-3
d_call: TRBD1
v_call: TRBV5-1
cdr3_aa: CASSLPGGGTDTQYF
cdr3_nt: TGCGCCAGCAGCTTGCCAGGGGGCGGCACAGATACGCAGTATTTT

clone_size: few
j_call: TRBJ2-7
d_call: TRBD2
v_call: TRBV4-1
cdr3_aa: CASSQSTTSVEQYF
cdr3_nt: TGCGCCAGCAGCCAGAGCACTACTAGCGTTGAGCAGTACTTC

clone_size: -
j_call: TRBJ2-7
d_call: TRBD1
v_call: TRBV20-1
cdr3_aa: CSARDPGTGSYEQYF
cdr3_nt: TGCAGTGCTAGAGATCCCGGGACAGGGTCATACGAGCAGTACTTC

clone_size: many
j_call: TRBJ1-5
d_call: -
v_call: TRBV5-1
cdr3_aa: CASSWGSGPNQPQHF
cdr3_nt: TGCGCCAGCAGCTGGGGGTCAGGGCCCAATCAGCCCCAGCATTTT

clone_size: few
j_call: TRBJ2-3
d_call: -
v_call: TRBV2
cdr3_aa: CASSNGILTDTQYF
cdr3_nt: TGTGCCAGCAGTAATGGCATCCTCACAGATACGCAGTATTTT

clone_size: many
j_call: TRBJ2-2
d_call: -
v_call: TRBV12-3/TRBV12-4
cdr3_aa: CASSLGWDTGELFF
cdr3_nt: TGTGCCAGCAGTTTGGGTTGGGACACCGGGGAGCTGTTTTTT

clone_size: -
j_call: TRBJ2-5
d_call: TRBD1
v_call: TRBV5-1
cdr3_aa: CASSLGWTGGAETQYF
cdr3_nt: TGCGCCAGCAGCTTGGGTTGGACAGGGGGCGCGGAGACCCAGTACTTC

clone_size: -
j_call: TRBJ2-2
d_call: TRBD2
v_call: TRBV20-1
cdr3_aa: CSAPRLAGSGAGELFF
cdr3_nt: TGCAGTGCTCCCCGACTAGCGGGGAGCGGGGCGGGGGAGCTGTTTTTT

clone_size: -
j_call: TRBJ2-5
d_call: -
v_call: TRBV5-6
cdr3_aa: CASSFRPQETQYF
cdr3_nt: TGTGCCAGCAGCTTCCGTCCTCAAGAGACCCAGTACTTC

clone_size: few
j_call: TRBJ2-2
d_call: TRBD2
v_call: TRBV19
cdr3_aa: CASSISGGVTGELFF
cdr3_nt: TGTGCCAGTAGTATCAGCGGGGGTGTCACCGGGGAGCTGTTTTTT

clone_size: -
j_call: TRBJ1-2
d_call: -
v_call: TRBV6-1
cdr3_aa: CASSQFNVGGYTF
cdr3_nt: TGTGCCAGCAGTCAATTCAACGTAGGAGGCTACACCTTC

clone_size: few
j_call: TRBJ1-2
d_call: -
v_call: TRBV3-1
cdr3_aa: CASSTPTGFYGYTF
cdr3_nt: TGTGCCAGCAGCACACCCACAGGCTTCTATGGCTACACCTTC

clone_size: -
j_call: TRBJ2-2
d_call: TRBD2
v_call: TRBV3-1
cdr3_aa: CASSQASGSIGELFF
cdr3_nt: TGTGCCAGCAGCCAAGCAAGCGGGAGTATCGGGGAGCTGTTTTTT

clone_size: -
j_call: TRBJ2-7
d_call: -
v_call: TRBV5-1
cdr3_aa: CASSSRQGHEQYF
cdr3_nt: TGCGCCAGCAGCTCGAGGCAGGGCCACGAGCAGTACTTC